This T cell receptor beta chain stems from a study of T cell responses to AZD1222 COVID-19 vaccine (dated by TCRdb to about 2021). Study-level background: AZD1222 recipients with second doses at about 4 weeks or about 12 weeks were pooled, because spike-specific TCR depth and breadth did not differ between schedules. TCR sequencing was performed for fewer than 250 trial participants, of whom roughly 200 were given two doses of AZD1222 and around 25 were given two doses of MenACWY control vaccine. Trial participants were enrolled by age into 18-55, 56-69 and 70-plus year subgroups, with around 150, 28 and 57 TCR-sequenced participants respectively.

V is shortened by 0 bases, J by 7 bases, and the region joining them spans 13 bases. In the germline V gene, CDR1 corresponds to SGHRS and CDR2 to YFSETQ. From the cysteine up to the phenylalanine, the CDR3 has a length of 15 residues. Only the CDR3 region is kept as DNA, spanning 45 bases read in frame from base 1. Points the paper makes about the study in general: Vaccine-associated CD4 TCRs spanned the whole spike protein, with dominant responses in regions 160-218 and 743-854. Because no samples from the day 14 peak response were available, repertoires could be characterized only after the peak T cell response. After two AZD1222 doses, both the breadth and the depth of spike-specific TCRs were significantly higher than at day 0 and than in MenACWY recipients. In the small 56-69-year group, the increase in depth fell short of significance, most likely because of low power. Only a handful of AZD1222 recipients were SARS-CoV-2 seropositive at baseline, limiting conclusions about previously exposed vaccinees. Reportedly, close to half of the unique spike-specific TCRs recognized epitopes lying outside the regions that are mutated in the B.1.351 and B.1.1.7 variants. Participants were mostly white British and included more females than males, and it was suggested by the authors that clonal diversity may have been underestimated.

About this clone: This clone's antigen is unknown. Base qualities were left out, and no much larger clone turns up one base away.

The CDR3 regions of human TCRbeta chains were analyzed by immunosequencing. Per the source publication's procedure: TCRs in the repertoires were compared against a reference library of SARS-CoV-2-specific TCRs that had been generated with the MIRA antigen-specificity platform. Breadth was defined as the fraction of unique TCRs that were SARS-CoV-2-associated, and depth was defined as the fraction of total T cells that were SARS-CoV-2-associated. Using the MIRA data, every spike-specific TCR was mapped to the spike region that the TCR reacted to and assigned to either a CD4 or a CD8 class. Log10-transformed breadth and depth values were compared by one-way ANOVA with Sidak's multiple comparisons tests. TCRdb mirrors the immuneACCESS table, restricted to in-frame sequences. Some clones are absent from its copies; in checked studies, under half trace to an unresolved V gene, and the reason for the others is unknown. The D gene and trimming were derived from the DNA, and the V and J assignments and clone size from that table. The sample yields roughly 120,000 clones; 89% were counted once. 4% to 5% of the sample lies in the top ten.

The time point label, read with the paper, signifies: baseline before first vaccination. Vaccinee samples came from UK trials COV001 and COV002, including a single-blind randomized controlled phase 2/3 trial of AZD1222 (ChAdOx1 nCoV-19) in healthy adults. For TCRbeta chain sequencing, PBMC samples from trial participants were taken at day 0 and at day 28 after the second dose. The chain links TRBV5-1 with TRBJ1-4, with the D gene too uncertain to name. The source is an adult in good health. The sample in question was peripheral blood, obtained on day 0 of AZD1222 vaccination. The DNA reads as follows: TGCGCCAGCAGCTTGGCCCTTATTCCGAGTGAAAAACTGTTTTTT. It translates to CASSLALIPSEKLFF.